The clone carrying this T cell receptor (beta chain) was observed many times. This entry is derived from a study of human T cells and chemical hapten exposure. TCRdb processed the RACE reads anew with MiXCR; each CDR3 protein has one entry. Of roughly 110,000 distinct CDR3 sequences listed, roughly 12% are singletons. Time point noted: pre-sensitization, week 0. Treatment: therapeutic diphenylcyclopropenone sensitization with weekly scalp DPC. V lost 1 base and J 6 bases, leaving 9 bases between the germline ends. Germline-derived CDR1 and CDR2 are MGHRA and YSYEKL. The CDR3 has 14 residues. Material: whole blood, obtained in connection with sensitization to the hapten diphenylcyclopropenone (DPC). The TCR originated in a woman aged 45 to 65 with alopecia areata. Some clones in this sample may be carry-over from other donors' samples. The chain links TRBV4-1 to TRBJ2-2; perhaps TRBD2 as D (5 bases). CDR3 sequence reads: CASSQVGGAGELFF. The CDR3, as DNA: TGCGCCAGCAGCCAAGTCGGAGGAGCCGGGGAGCTGTTTTTT.